A selection of T cell receptor beta chains follows, all from one sample in a study of memory CD4+ T cells and cytomegalovirus serostatus. The method was immunoSEQ multiplex PCR; TCRdb's version includes in-frame clones alone and lacks a portion of them. The repertoire holds tens of thousands of clones, roughly 80% seen once, with 0.6% to 0.7% in the top ten. The sequenced sample was memory CD4+ T cells from blood. These receptor sequences come from an adult in good health and CMV-seronegative. Some clones in this sample may be carry-over from other donors' samples. Both conserved end residues are part of each CDR3. Fields, in order: D gene, clone size, J gene, V gene, CDR3 protein, CDR3 DNA. The D gene is left open where the match is weak. A row's size may be missing; if present it is once, few, many or a size class.

d_call: TRBD2; clone_size: -; j_call: TRBJ2-1; v_call: TRBV28; cdr3_aa: CASNLSSGGGRNEQFF; cdr3_nt: TGTGCCAGCAATCTTTCGTCGGGGGGGGGTAGGAATGAGCAGTTCTTC
d_call: TRBD2; clone_size: -; j_call: TRBJ2-7; v_call: TRBV6-1; cdr3_aa: CASKGLANSYEQYF; cdr3_nt: TGTGCCAGCAAGGGACTAGCGAACTCCTACGAGCAGTACTTC
d_call: -; clone_size: -; j_call: TRBJ1-2; v_call: TRBV7-9; cdr3_aa: CASSPRGGAFGYTF; cdr3_nt: TGTGCCAGCAGCCCGCGAGGAGGGGCGTTTGGCTACACCTTC
d_call: -; clone_size: -; j_call: TRBJ1-2; v_call: TRBV5-1; cdr3_aa: CASSLDGGAYGYTF; cdr3_nt: TGCGCCAGCAGCTTGGATGGCGGGGCTTATGGCTACACCTTC
d_call: -; clone_size: -; j_call: TRBJ1-1; v_call: TRBV18; cdr3_aa: CASSPWGPEAFF; cdr3_nt: TGTGCCAGCTCACCATGGGGTCCTGAAGCTTTCTTT
d_call: -; clone_size: -; j_call: TRBJ2-5; v_call: TRBV4-2; cdr3_aa: CASSQEQHPQETQYF; cdr3_nt: TGTGCCAGCAGCCAAGAACAACATCCCCAAGAGACCCAGTACTTC
d_call: -; clone_size: -; j_call: TRBJ1-1; v_call: TRBV19; cdr3_aa: CASSINRGAEAFF; cdr3_nt: TGTGCCAGTAGTATTAATCGGGGAGCTGAAGCTTTCTTT
d_call: TRBD2; clone_size: once; j_call: TRBJ2-3; v_call: TRBV7-2; cdr3_aa: CASSGRGGSGTDTQYF; cdr3_nt: TGTGCCAGCAGCGGACGGGGGGGCTCAGGCACAGATACGCAGTATTTT
d_call: -; clone_size: -; j_call: TRBJ1-1; v_call: TRBV5-4; cdr3_aa: CASSLGRDTEAFF; cdr3_nt: TGTGCCAGCAGCTTGGGGAGGGACACTGAAGCTTTCTTT
d_call: -; clone_size: -; j_call: TRBJ2-1; v_call: TRBV30; cdr3_aa: CAWGSRERQFF; cdr3_nt: TGTGCCTGGGGATCAAGGGAGCGGCAGTTCTTC
d_call: -; clone_size: -; j_call: TRBJ1-2; v_call: TRBV4-2; cdr3_aa: CASSQGGASGYTF; cdr3_nt: TGTGCCAGCAGCCAAGGGGGGGCGAGTGGCTACACCTTC
d_call: -; clone_size: -; j_call: TRBJ1-2; v_call: TRBV7-8; cdr3_aa: CASSPPGVLGYGYTF; cdr3_nt: TGTGCCAGCAGCCCCCCCGGGGTATTAGGGTATGGCTACACCTTC
d_call: -; clone_size: -; j_call: TRBJ2-3; v_call: TRBV2; cdr3_aa: CADRTGSATDTQYF; cdr3_nt: TGTGCCGACAGGACGGGGAGTGCCACAGATACGCAGTATTTT
d_call: TRBD1; clone_size: -; j_call: TRBJ2-2; v_call: TRBV7-9; cdr3_aa: CASSFAGTGAGELFF; cdr3_nt: TGTGCCAGCAGCTTTGCCGGGACAGGGGCCGGGGAGCTGTTTTTT
d_call: -; clone_size: -; j_call: TRBJ1-6; v_call: TRBV5-1; cdr3_aa: CASSLVEGGTSPLHF; cdr3_nt: TGCGCCAGCAGCTTGGTGGAAGGGGGGACTTCACCCCTCCACTTT
d_call: TRBD2; clone_size: -; j_call: TRBJ2-3; v_call: TRBV29-1; cdr3_aa: CSALPWGGSTDTQYF; cdr3_nt: TGCAGCGCCCTACCTTGGGGGGGGTCCACAGATACGCAGTATTTT
d_call: TRBD1; clone_size: -; j_call: TRBJ2-1; v_call: TRBV5-5; cdr3_aa: CASSLQGAYNEQFF; cdr3_nt: TGTGCCAGCAGCTTACAGGGGGCCTACAATGAGCAGTTCTTC
d_call: -; clone_size: -; j_call: TRBJ1-4; v_call: TRBV2; cdr3_aa: CASRTGGGHEKLFF; cdr3_nt: TGTGCCAGCAGGACTGGTGGAGGTCATGAAAAACTGTTTTTT
d_call: TRBD1; clone_size: -; j_call: TRBJ1-1; v_call: TRBV5-1; cdr3_aa: CASSGGQMNTEAFF; cdr3_nt: TGCGCCAGCAGCGGGGGACAGATGAACACTGAAGCTTTCTTT
d_call: -; clone_size: -; j_call: TRBJ2-2; v_call: TRBV7-9; cdr3_aa: CASSLAVTGELFF; cdr3_nt: TGTGCCAGCAGCTTAGCGGTGACCGGGGAGCTGTTTTTT
d_call: -; clone_size: -; j_call: TRBJ1-3; v_call: TRBV29-1; cdr3_aa: CSVIGSFEGSGNTIYF; cdr3_nt: TGCAGCGTTATAGGCAGCTTCGAAGGCTCTGGAAACACCATATATTTT
d_call: -; clone_size: -; j_call: TRBJ1-2; v_call: TRBV9; cdr3_aa: CASSVGRAGDGYTF; cdr3_nt: TGTGCCAGCAGCGTAGGGAGGGCCGGAGATGGCTACACCTTC
d_call: TRBD1; clone_size: -; j_call: TRBJ2-7; v_call: TRBV7-9; cdr3_aa: CATRPGQGPLEQYF; cdr3_nt: TGTGCCACGAGGCCGGGACAGGGACCTCTCGAGCAGTACTTC